These 9 T cell receptor beta chains were sequenced from one sample in a study of blood T cells in healthy people across ages. The authors ran a second PCR of about 6 to 12 cycles using a sample-barcoded 5' primer and a J-beta primer mix. One entry per CDR3 protein, called by TCRdb with MiXCR from the 5' RACE reads. The sample records fewer than 1,000,000 distinct CDR3 sequences, about 42% being singletons. The sample was blood. These receptor sequences come from a man at least 80 years old in good health.

The rearrangement uses TRBV20-1 and TRBJ1-6, with D possibly TRBD1 on 5 matching bases. The CDR3 totals 16 residues. Trimming removed 6 bases at V and 7 bases at J, with 22 bases between. The V gene's germline CDR1 is DFQATT and CDR2 SNEGSKA (reference sequence). CDR3 DNA sequence: TGCAGTGCCTGGAGCAAGAAAGGGGATAGGAATTCACCCCTCCACTTT. The encoded protein is CSAWSKKGDRNSPLHF.

In regard to this clonotype: A much larger clone lies one base from this, so it may be a read error. The CDR3, as DNA: TGCGCCAGCAGCCCCGGGACAGGGAACTTGCGCTGCACCTTC. Protein product: CASSPGTGNLRCTF. The gene calls are TRBV5-1 and TRBJ1-2, with TRBD1 identical over 9 bases. The trim removed 4 bases at V and 13 bases at J, leaving 14 bases unmatched. Germline CDR1 is SGHRS and CDR2 is YFSETQ. The CDR3 spans 14 residues. The full variable domain, completed using reference TRBV5-1 and TRBJ1-2, is KAGVTQTPRYLIKTRGQQVTLSCSPISGHRSVSWYQQTPGQGLQFLFEYFSETQRNKGNFPGRFSGRQFSNSRSEMNVSTLELGDSALYLCASSPGTGNLRCTFGSGTRLTVV.

The rearrangement uses TRBV14 and TRBJ2-7; no clear D. Trimming shortened V by 1 base and J by 6 bases, and 7 bases separated the two germline ends. Germline V CDR1 and CDR2: SGHDN, FVKESK. The CDR3 consists of 12 residues. The CDR3 DNA reads as TGTGCCAGCAGCCAAGTCAGTTTCGAGCAGTACTTC. It is translated as CASSQVSFEQYF.

This clonotype has only a few counts. The chain uses TRBV5-1 and TRBJ1-2, with 9 bases aligning to TRBD1. Germline-derived CDR1 and CDR2 are SGHRS and YFSETQ. CDR3 length: 19 residues. V shed 2 bases, J shed 1 base, and the junction held 15 bases outside the gene matches. The CDR3 is CASSFDNRVGQGINYGYTF. Written as DNA, the CDR3 is TGCGCCAGCAGCTTTGATAATAGGGTAGGACAGGGGATTAACTATGGCTACACCTTC.

This clonotype was seen just once. The chain employs TRBV20-1 and TRBJ2-7, with 7 nucleotides matching TRBD1. CDR3 length: 12 residues. With 5 bases clipped from V and 3 bases from J, the junction kept 4 bases outside the gene matches. Per germline, CDR1 DFQATT and CDR2 SNEGSKA (reference sequence). This CDR3 reads CSAPRTGYEQYF. CDR3 nucleotide sequence: TGCAGTGCTCCCCGGACAGGCTACGAGCAGTACTTC.

This clonotype appeared a few times. The gene calls are TRBV20-1 and TRBJ2-1; TRBD2 might be the D (6 bases). V was cut by 3 bases and J by 8 bases, with 14 bases left in between. The CDR3 totals 13 residues. Germline loops: CDR1 DFQATT, CDR2 SNEGSKA (reference sequence). CDR3 protein: CSARDSSVHEQFF. In DNA form, the CDR3 reads TGCAGTGCTAGGGATTCTAGCGTACATGAGCAGTTCTTC.

The V and J genes are TRBV7-2 and TRBJ2-1; D is unclear. The tail of the sequence fits TRBJ2-7 better, so the J call may be wrong. CDR3 length: 13 amino acids. Germline values: CDR1 SGHTA, CDR2 FQGNSA. CDR3 DNA: TGTGCCAGCAGCCCAGGACCGAACAATGAGCAGTACTTC. Residues: CASSPGPNNEQYF.

The J gene is TRBJ2-6, the V gene TRBV3-1; D possibly corresponds to TRBD2 (5 bases). Per the germline V gene, CDR1 is LGHDT and CDR2 is YNNKEL (reference sequence). V was shortened by 1 base and J by 3 bases, with 10 bases between the two germline ends. CDR3 length equals 16 residues. The CDR3 coding sequence is TGTGCCAGCAGCCAAGCGAGGGCTTATGGGGCCAACGTCCTGACTTTC. It yields the protein CASSQARAYGANVLTF.

This chain connects TRBV28 to TRBJ2-7, with 7 bases fitting TRBD1. Germline CDR1 reads MDHEN; CDR2 reads SYDVKM. V shed 6 bases and J 5 bases; nucleotides not matched to a gene: 13. The CDR3 contains 15 residues. The CDR3 nucleotides are TGTGCCAGCAGCATAGACAGGGCATCTTTCCACGAGCAGTACTTC. The encoded protein is CASSIDRASFHEQYF.